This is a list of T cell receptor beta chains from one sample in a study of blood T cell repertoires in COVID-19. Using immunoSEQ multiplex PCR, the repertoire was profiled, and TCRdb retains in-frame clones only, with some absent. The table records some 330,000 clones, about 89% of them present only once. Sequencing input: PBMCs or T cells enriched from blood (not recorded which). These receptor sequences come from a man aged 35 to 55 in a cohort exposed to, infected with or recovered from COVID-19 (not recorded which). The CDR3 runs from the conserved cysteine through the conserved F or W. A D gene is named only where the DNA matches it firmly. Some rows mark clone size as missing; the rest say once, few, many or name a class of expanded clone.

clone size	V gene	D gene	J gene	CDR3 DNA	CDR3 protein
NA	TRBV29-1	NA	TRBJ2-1	TGCAGCGTTGAATTTGGGGGGAATGAGCAGTTCTTC	CSVEFGGNEQFF
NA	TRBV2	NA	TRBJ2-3	TGTGCCAGCAGTCTTACAGCCGCGGGCCTAGATACGCAGTATTTT	CASSLTAAGLDTQYF
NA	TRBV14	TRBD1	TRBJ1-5	TGTGCCAGCAGCCCAGGGACAGGGGCCTTCAATCAGCCCCAGCATTTT	CASSPGTGAFNQPQHF
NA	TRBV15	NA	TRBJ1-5	TGTGCCACCAGCAGAGATTTGGTCGGGAGCAATCAGCCCCAGCATTTT	CATSRDLVGSNQPQHF
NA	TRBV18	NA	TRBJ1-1	TGTGCCAGCTCACCACCGTTTGGGGGGACTGAAGCTTTCTTT	CASSPPFGGTEAFF
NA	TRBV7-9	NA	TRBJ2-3	TGTGCCAGCAGCACTACCTTCCCAGATACGCAGTATTTT	CASSTTFPDTQYF
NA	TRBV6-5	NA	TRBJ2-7	TGTGCCAGCAGAAAGACTGGCTCCTACGAGCAGTACTTC	CASRKTGSYEQYF
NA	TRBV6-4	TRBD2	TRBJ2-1	TGTGCCAGCAGTGACTCAAGAGCGGGGGCAAGTGAGCAGTTCTTC	CASSDSRAGASEQFF
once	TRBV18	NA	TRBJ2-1	TGTGCCAGCTCACCTCGCGACTACAATGAGCAGTTCTTC	CASSPRDYNEQFF
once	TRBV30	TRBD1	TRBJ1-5	TGTGCCTGGAGTGGACAGGGTGTAGAGCCCCAGCATTTT	CAWSGQGVEPQHF
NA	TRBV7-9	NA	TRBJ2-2	TGTGCCAGCAGCGCCCACAGGGATGGCACCGGGGAGCTGTTTTTT	CASSAHRDGTGELFF
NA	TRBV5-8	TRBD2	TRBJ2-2	TGTGCCAGCAGTCCGAACCTAGCGGGAGGGCGTACCGGGGAGCTGTTTTTT	CASSPNLAGGRTGELFF
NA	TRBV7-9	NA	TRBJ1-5	TGTGCCAGCAGCCCGGGGGGCAATCAGCCCCAGCATTTT	CASSPGGNQPQHF
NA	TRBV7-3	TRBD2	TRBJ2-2	TGTGCCAGCAGCTTAAGGTCTGGACTAGCGAGCGGGGAGCTGTTTTTT	CASSLRSGLASGELFF
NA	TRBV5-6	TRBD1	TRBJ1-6	TGTGCCAGCAGCTGGGGACAGGACAATTCACCCCTCCACTTT	CASSWGQDNSPLHF
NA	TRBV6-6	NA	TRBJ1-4	TGTGCCAGCAGTTACGAAGGACGGACAAATGAAAAACTGTTTTTT	CASSYEGRTNEKLFF
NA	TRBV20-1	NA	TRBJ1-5	TGCAGTGCTAGTCCCCGGGTGGGTAATCAGCCCCAGCATTTT	CSASPRVGNQPQHF
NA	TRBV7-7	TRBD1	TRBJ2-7	TGTGCCAGCAGTTTAAGGGACAGGGGGCCCTACGAGCAGTACTTC	CASSLRDRGPYEQYF
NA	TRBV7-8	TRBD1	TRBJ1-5	TGTGCCAGCACCCGGACAGGGGGCAATCAGCCCCAGCATTTT	CASTRTGGNQPQHF
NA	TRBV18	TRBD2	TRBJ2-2	TGTGCCAGCTCACCGCCGGGACTAGCGGGAGGCCGGACCGGGGAGCTGTTTTTT	CASSPPGLAGGRTGELFF
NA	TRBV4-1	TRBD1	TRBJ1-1	TGCGCCAGCAGCCAGACCGGGACAGGGAACACTGAAGCTTTCTTT	CASSQTGTGNTEAFF
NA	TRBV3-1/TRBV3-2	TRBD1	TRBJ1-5	TGTGCCAGCAGCCAAACGACAGGGGCCAAGCCCCAGCATTTT	CASSQTTGAKPQHF
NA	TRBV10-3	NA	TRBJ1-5	TGTGCCATCAGTCCAAACGGCGGCCCCAATCAGCCCCAGCATTTT	CAISPNGGPNQPQHF
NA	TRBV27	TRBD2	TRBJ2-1	TGTGCCAGCAGTTTATCGACTAGCGGGACCTACAATGAGCAGTTCTTC	CASSLSTSGTYNEQFF
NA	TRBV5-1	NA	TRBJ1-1	TGCGCCAGCAGTCTCCGAGGGGGACGCGGAGGCACTGAAGCTTTCTTT	CASSLRGGRGGTEAFF
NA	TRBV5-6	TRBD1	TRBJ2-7	TGTGCCAGCAGCTTAGGGGGCTTTTCAGCCTACGAGCAGTACTTC	CASSLGGFSAYEQYF
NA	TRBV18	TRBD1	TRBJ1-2	TGTGCCAGCTCACCGACAGGGGGCGCAGGCTATGGCTACACCTTC	CASSPTGGAGYGYTF
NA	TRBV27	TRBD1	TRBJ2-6	TGTGCCAGCAGGCGACAGGGAACCTCTGGGGCCAACGTCCTGACTTTC	CASRRQGTSGANVLTF
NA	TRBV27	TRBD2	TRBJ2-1	TGTGCCAGCAGTTTTAACGGGAGGCTTGGGAATGAGCAGTTCTTC	CASSFNGRLGNEQFF
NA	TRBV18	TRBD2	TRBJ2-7	TGTGCCAGCTCACCACGGAGCGGGAGGGATTACGAGCAGTACTTC	CASSPRSGRDYEQYF
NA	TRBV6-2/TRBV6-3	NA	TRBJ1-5	TGTGCCAGCAGTTACGGCGGTGTTATTAGCAATCAGCCCCAGCATTTT	CASSYGGVISNQPQHF
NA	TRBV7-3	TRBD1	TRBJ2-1	TGTGCCAGCAGCTCCGGACAGGGGAATGAGCAGTTCTTC	CASSSGQGNEQFF
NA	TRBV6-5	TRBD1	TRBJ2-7	TGTGCCAGCAGCCTCGGGACAGGGAGTGACGAGCAGTACTTC	CASSLGTGSDEQYF
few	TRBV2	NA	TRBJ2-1	TGTGCCAGCAGTGGTCTCGTGGCCTATGAGCAGTTCTTC	CASSGLVAYEQFF
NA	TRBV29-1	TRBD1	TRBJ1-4	TGCAGCGTCAAGACAGGGGGGGGTGAAAAACTGTTTTTT	CSVKTGGGEKLFF
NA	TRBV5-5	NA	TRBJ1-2	TGTGCCAGCAGCTTGTTGTCAGGCCCCTATGGCTACACCTTC	CASSLLSGPYGYTF
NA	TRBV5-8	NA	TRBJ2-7	TGTGCCAGCAGCCTACCGGGACTCCAATACGAGCAGTACTTC	CASSLPGLQYEQYF
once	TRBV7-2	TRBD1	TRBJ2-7	TGTGCCAGCAGCTTTGCCGGGACAGGGGGGACCGAGCAGTACTTC	CASSFAGTGGTEQYF
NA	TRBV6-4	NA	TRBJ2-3	TGTGCCAGCAGTGACTCGACCTCCGGGAGCCGCACAGATACGCAGTATTTT	CASSDSTSGSRTDTQYF
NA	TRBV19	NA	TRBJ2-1	TGTGCCAGTAGTATGGTTGAAAGGGGAGGACAGTTCTTC	CASSMVERGGQFF
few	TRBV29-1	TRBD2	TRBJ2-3	TGCAGCGTTGTAGGAGGACTAGCGGGAGCAGATACGCAGTATTTT	CSVVGGLAGADTQYF
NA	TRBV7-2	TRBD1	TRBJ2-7	TGTGCCAGCAGCCGACAGGGGATGCACGAGCAGTACTTC	CASSRQGMHEQYF
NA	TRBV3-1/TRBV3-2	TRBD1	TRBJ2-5	TGTGCCAGCAGCCGAGGGACAGGGGGCGCGGAGACCCAGTACTTC	CASSRGTGGAETQYF
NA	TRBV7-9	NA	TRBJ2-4	TGTGCCAGCAGCTTAGAGGGGTGGGACAAAAACATTCAGTACTTC	CASSLEGWDKNIQYF
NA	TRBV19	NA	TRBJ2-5	TGTGCCTCCGCGTTGGACAACCAAGAGACCCAGTACTTC	CASALDNQETQYF
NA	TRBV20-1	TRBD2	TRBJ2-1	TGCAGTGCTAGTAGCGGGAGGGGGACCTATGAGCAGTTCTTC	CSASSGRGTYEQFF
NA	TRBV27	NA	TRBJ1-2	TGTGCCAGCAGGGACCCGATGGAGGGTGGCTATGGCTACACCTTC	CASRDPMEGGYGYTF
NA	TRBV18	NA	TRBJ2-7	TGTGCCAGCTCACCACCGGGCAGGGTGTACGAGCAGTACTTC	CASSPPGRVYEQYF
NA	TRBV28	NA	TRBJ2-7	TGTGCCAGCAGTTTAAAGGTGGGAGCGTGGGACGAGCAGTACTTC	CASSLKVGAWDEQYF
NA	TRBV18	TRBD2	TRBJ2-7	TGTGCCAGCTCACCCCAGGGACTAGCGGGAGAAGAGCAGTACTTC	CASSPQGLAGEEQYF
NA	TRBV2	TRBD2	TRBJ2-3	TGTGCCATAAGAGCGGGAATCACAGATACGCAGTATTTT	CAIRAGITDTQYF
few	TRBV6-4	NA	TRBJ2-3	TGTGCCAGCAGTGACAGGAGTGGGAGCACAGATACGCAGTATTTT	CASSDRSGSTDTQYF
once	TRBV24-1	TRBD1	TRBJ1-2	TGTGCCACCAGCGAGGGACAGAACTATGGCTACACCTTC	CATSEGQNYGYTF
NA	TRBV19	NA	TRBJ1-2	TGTGCCAGTAGTATAAGCGGGGCCTGGGGCTATGGCTACACCTTC	CASSISGAWGYGYTF
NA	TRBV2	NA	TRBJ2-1	TGTGCCAGCAGGGACAACACAAATGAGCAGTTCTTC	CASRDNTNEQFF